The rows below give T cell receptor beta chains drawn from one sample of a study of T cells after somatic rescue of genetic block. The method was immunoSEQ multiplex PCR; TCRdb's version includes in-frame clones alone and lacks a portion of them. The sample carries more than 12,000 clones, around 70% recorded once. Sequenced: peripheral blood mononuclear cells (PBMCs). Receptors originate from a man between 18 and 35 years old. The CDR3 runs from the conserved cysteine through the conserved F or W. A D gene is named only where the DNA matches it firmly. Where a row states a size, it is once, few, many or the class of an expanded clone; other rows omit it.

V	J	size	D	CDR3	DNA
TRBV6-6	TRBJ1-4	.	.	CASSSPRQANEKLFF	TGTGCCAGCAGTTCTCCACGGCAGGCTAATGAAAAACTGTTTTTT
TRBV11-2	TRBJ1-2	few	TRBD1	CASSRSQGALNNYGYTF	TGTGCCAGCAGCCGTTCACAGGGGGCGCTGAATAACTATGGCTACACCTTC
TRBV19	TRBJ2-3	.	TRBD1	CASRTGQGSTDTQYF	TGTGCCAGTAGGACCGGACAGGGAAGCACAGATACGCAGTATTTT
TRBV10-1	TRBJ2-1	few	TRBD2	CASSVLAGGAYNEQFF	TGCGCCAGCAGCGTCCTAGCGGGAGGCGCCTACAATGAGCAGTTCTTC
TRBV28	TRBJ1-2	.	.	CASISTPPTNYGYTF	TGTGCCAGCATCTCAACCCCCCCTACTAACTATGGCTACACCTTC
TRBV27	TRBJ2-1	.	.	CASSLFGHNEQFF	TGTGCCAGCAGCCTCTTCGGCCACAATGAGCAGTTCTTC
TRBV19	TRBJ1-5	few	.	CASSIGGSFGNQPQHF	TGTGCCAGTAGTATTGGGGGGAGCTTCGGCAATCAGCCCCAGCATTTT
TRBV5-1	TRBJ1-4	.	.	CASSSDSWGNEKLFF	TGCGCCAGCAGCTCGGACAGTTGGGGCAATGAAAAACTGTTTTTT
TRBV7-9	TRBJ2-2	.	.	CASSLHVGNTGELFF	TGTGCCAGCAGCTTACACGTGGGGAACACCGGGGAGCTGTTTTTT
TRBV6-5	TRBJ1-6	.	.	CASSYTDPNSPLHF	TGTGCCAGCAGTTATACAGACCCAAATTCACCCCTCCACTTT
TRBV6-1	TRBJ2-7	.	.	CASAHPHNLSYEQYF	TGTGCCAGCGCCCACCCTCATAACTTATCCTACGAGCAGTACTTC
TRBV5-5	TRBJ1-2	.	.	CASSELRGARTYGYTF	TGTGCCAGCAGCGAACTACGGGGGGCAAGGACCTATGGCTACACCTTC
TRBV20-1	TRBJ2-5	.	.	CSARDETQYF	TGCAGTGCTAGAGATGAGACCCAGTACTTC
TRBV4-1	TRBJ2-5	large	.	CASSQEGGLRETQYF	TGCGCCAGCAGCCAAGAGGGGGGGCTACGGGAGACCCAGTACTTC
TRBV7-9	TRBJ2-7	.	.	CASSFRERGTYEQYF	TGTGCCAGCAGCTTCCGGGAAAGAGGGACCTACGAGCAGTACTTC
TRBV19	TRBJ1-6	.	TRBD1	CASSTQTGGYSPLHF	TGTGCCAGTAGTACCCAGACAGGGGGGTATTCACCCCTCCACTTT
TRBV30	TRBJ2-7	.	TRBD1	CAWNSWGTVNYEQYF	TGTGCCTGGAATTCTTGGGGGACAGTTAACTACGAGCAGTACTTC
TRBV6-6	TRBJ1-2	.	.	CASIRGANYGYTF	TGTGCCAGCATCCGGGGGGCTAACTATGGCTACACCTTC
TRBV6-4	TRBJ1-2	once	.	CASSSLFGHGGYTF	TGTGCCAGCAGTAGCCTATTCGGACATGGTGGCTACACCTTC
TRBV11-2	TRBJ2-1	.	TRBD2	CASSLQAGIVSYNEQFF	TGTGCCAGCAGCTTGCAAGCGGGGATCGTCTCCTACAATGAGCAGTTCTTC
TRBV4-2	TRBJ2-7	.	.	CASSQDAVSSYEQYF	TGTGCCAGCAGCCAAGATGCGGTGAGCTCCTACGAGCAGTACTTC
TRBV7-6	TRBJ2-7	.	TRBD1	CASSFGQGHEQYF	TGTGCCAGCAGCTTTGGACAGGGCCACGAGCAGTACTTC
TRBV6-6	TRBJ2-3	.	.	CASSTPPTDTQYF	TGTGCCAGCAGTACCCCACCCACAGATACGCAGTATTTT
TRBV29-1	TRBJ1-2	.	.	CSVESVYGYTF	TGCAGCGTTGAATCGGTTTATGGCTACACCTTC
TRBV19	TRBJ1-1	few	.	CASSIGTAPMNTEAFF	TGTGCCAGTAGTATAGGGACAGCCCCCATGAACACTGAAGCTTTCTTT
TRBV30	TRBJ1-1	.	TRBD1	CAWSSGTGPTEAFF	TGTGCCTGGAGTTCCGGGACAGGCCCAACTGAAGCTTTCTTT
TRBV28	TRBJ1-1	.	.	CASSFSGPKTLWAEAFF	TGTGCCAGCAGTTTTTCCGGTCCTAAGACGCTTTGGGCTGAAGCTTTCTTT
TRBV6-6	TRBJ2-7	.	TRBD1	CASSYSDRGYGEQYF	TGTGCCAGCAGTTATTCGGACAGGGGGTACGGAGAGCAGTACTTC
TRBV27	TRBJ1-3	.	.	CASSRGGDGGNTIYF	TGTGCCAGCAGTAGAGGGGGGGACGGTGGCAACACCATATATTTT
TRBV6-1	TRBJ2-2	.	.	CASSDRLGRIGELFF	TGTGCCAGCAGCGACCGGTTAGGTCGGATCGGGGAGCTGTTTTTT
TRBV21-1	TRBJ1-1	large	.	CASSSIRDVTLNTEAFF	TGTGCCAGCAGCAGTATCCGGGACGTAACTTTGAACACTGAAGCTTTCTTT
TRBV6-5	TRBJ2-7	.	TRBD2	CASSSELAGDSYEQYF	TGTGCCAGCAGTTCCGAACTAGCGGGAGACTCCTACGAGCAGTACTTC
TRBV28	TRBJ2-5	few	.	CASSLYPTGGTQYF	TGTGCCAGCAGTTTATACCCGACTGGAGGGACCCAGTACTTC
TRBV2	TRBJ2-7	.	.	CASKAGSYEQYF	TGTGCCAGCAAGGCGGGCTCCTACGAGCAGTACTTC
TRBV4-1	TRBJ1-1	.	.	CASSGSLGNPANTEAFF	TGCGCCAGCAGCGGCTCACTGGGAAACCCCGCTAACACTGAAGCTTTCTTT
TRBV28	TRBJ2-7	.	.	CASSLPATGLYEQYF	TGTGCCAGCAGTTTACCCGCCACAGGGCTCTACGAGCAGTACTTC
TRBV5-1	TRBJ2-7	once	TRBD1	CASSWTGIYEQYF	TGCGCCAGTAGTTGGACAGGTATCTACGAGCAGTACTTC
TRBV7-8	TRBJ1-2	.	.	CASSLGGPYGYTF	TGTGCCAGCAGCTTAGGGGGCCCTTATGGCTACACCTTC
TRBV28	TRBJ2-5	.	.	CASSPWIQETQYF	TGTGCCAGCAGTCCCTGGATACAAGAGACCCAGTACTTC
TRBV19	TRBJ1-5	.	TRBD1	CASSIPGGRSQPQHF	TGTGCCAGTAGTATACCAGGGGGGCGGTCCCAGCCCCAGCATTTT
TRBV7-9	TRBJ2-4	once	.	CASSLTGNIQYF	TGTGCCAGCAGCTTAACAGGGAACATTCAGTACTTC
TRBV27	TRBJ1-3	.	.	CASSQTSSGNTIYF	TGTGCCAGCAGTCAAACGAGCTCTGGAAACACCATATATTTT
TRBV9	TRBJ2-7	.	TRBD1	CASSARDSPYEQYF	TGTGCCAGCAGCGCCCGGGACAGCCCGTACGAGCAGTACTTC
TRBV6-5	TRBJ2-2	once	.	CASSYDWGVSTGELFF	TGTGCCAGCAGTTATGATTGGGGGGTCAGCACCGGGGAGCTGTTTTTT
TRBV10-1	TRBJ2-7	few	.	CASSESGRGSYEQYF	TGCGCCAGCAGTGAGTCGGGTAGGGGCTCCTACGAGCAGTACTTC
TRBV5-1	TRBJ2-3	.	.	CASSLGPTDTQYF	TGCGCCAGCAGCTTGGGACCGACAGATACGCAGTATTTT